This record looks at one T cell receptor beta chain sequence and its context. This sample was included in a study of shared clonotypes between healthy human individuals. Across the study: A donor's plate count was three for CD4 naive and three for CD4 memory; CD8 naive had two and CD8 memory one.

TCRdb keeps only in-frame clones here, not all; method: immunoSEQ multiplex PCR. This sample has about 1.5 million clones; around 95% occur once, and the top ten carry roughly 1.2%. The receptor comes from a man aged 30-40 years in good health. The sample taken for sequencing was naive CD4+ T cells sorted from blood. The subset was: CD45RA+ positively selected.

CDR3 protein: CASNGQPYEQYF. In DNA, the CDR3 is TGTGCCAGCAACGGACAGCCCTACGAGCAGTACTTC. V gene TRBV28 combines with J gene TRBJ2-7; tentative D call: TRBD1 (6 bases). The CDR3 length is 12 residues. Trimming removed 7 bases at V and 2 bases at J, with 9 bases between. CDR1 MDHEN and CDR2 SYDVKM come from the germline V gene.